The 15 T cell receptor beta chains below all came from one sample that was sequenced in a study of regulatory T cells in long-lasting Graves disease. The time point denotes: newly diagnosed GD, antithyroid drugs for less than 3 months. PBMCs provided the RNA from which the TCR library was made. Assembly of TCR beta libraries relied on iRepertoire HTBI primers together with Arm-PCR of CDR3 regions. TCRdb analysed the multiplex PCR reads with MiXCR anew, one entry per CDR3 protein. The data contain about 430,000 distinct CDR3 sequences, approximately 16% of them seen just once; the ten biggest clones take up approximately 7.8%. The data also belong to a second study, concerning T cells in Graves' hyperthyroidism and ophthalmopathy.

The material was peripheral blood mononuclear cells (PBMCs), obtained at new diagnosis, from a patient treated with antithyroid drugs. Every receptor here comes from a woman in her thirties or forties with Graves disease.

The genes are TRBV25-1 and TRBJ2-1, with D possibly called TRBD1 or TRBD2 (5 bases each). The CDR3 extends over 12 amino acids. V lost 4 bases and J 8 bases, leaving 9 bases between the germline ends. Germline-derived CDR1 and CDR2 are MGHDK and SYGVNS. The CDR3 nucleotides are TGTGCCAGCAGTGGGCTGGGGGATGAGCAGTTCTTC. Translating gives CASSGLGDEQFF.

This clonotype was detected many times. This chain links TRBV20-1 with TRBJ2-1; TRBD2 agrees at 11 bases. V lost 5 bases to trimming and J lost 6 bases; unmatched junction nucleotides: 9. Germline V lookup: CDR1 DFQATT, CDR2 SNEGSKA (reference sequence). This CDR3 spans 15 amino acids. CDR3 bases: TGCAGTGCTGCTAGCGCTAGCGGGGGGAGCAATGAGCAGTTCTTC. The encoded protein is CSAASASGGSNEQFF.

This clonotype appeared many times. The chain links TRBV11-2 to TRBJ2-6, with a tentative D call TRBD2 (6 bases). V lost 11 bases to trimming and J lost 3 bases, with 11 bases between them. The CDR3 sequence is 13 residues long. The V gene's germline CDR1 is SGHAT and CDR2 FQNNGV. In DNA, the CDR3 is TGTGCCTCCGCGGGGATTGGGGCCAACGTCCTGACTTTC. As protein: CASAGIGANVLTF.

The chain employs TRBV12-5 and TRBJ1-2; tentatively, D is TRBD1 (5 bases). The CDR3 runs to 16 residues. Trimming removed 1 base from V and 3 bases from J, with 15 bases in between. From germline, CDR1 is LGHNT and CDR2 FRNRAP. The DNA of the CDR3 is TGTGCTAGTGGTTTGGATGTTGGGGGAGTTCACTATGGCTACACCTTC. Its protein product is CASGLDVGGVHYGYTF.

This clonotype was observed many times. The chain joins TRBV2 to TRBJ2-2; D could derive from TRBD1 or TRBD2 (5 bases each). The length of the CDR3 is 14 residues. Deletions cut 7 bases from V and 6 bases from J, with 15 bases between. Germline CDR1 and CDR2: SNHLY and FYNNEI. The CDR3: CASTMMGDSGELFF. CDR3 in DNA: TGTGCCAGCACAATGATGGGGGATTCCGGGGAGCTGTTTTTT.

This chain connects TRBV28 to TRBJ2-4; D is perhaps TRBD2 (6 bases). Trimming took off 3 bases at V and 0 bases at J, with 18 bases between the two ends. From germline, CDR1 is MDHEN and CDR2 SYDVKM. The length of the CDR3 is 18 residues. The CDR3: CASSFKGLKTLAKNIQYF. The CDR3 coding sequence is TGTGCCAGCAGTTTTAAGGGACTCAAGACTTTAGCCAAAAACATTCAGTACTTC.

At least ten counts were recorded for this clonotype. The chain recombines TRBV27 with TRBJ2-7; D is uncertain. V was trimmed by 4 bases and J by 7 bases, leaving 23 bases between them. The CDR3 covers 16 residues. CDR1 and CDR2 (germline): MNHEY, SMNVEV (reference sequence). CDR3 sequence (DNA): TGTGCCAGCAGTTCCCACTTCGCGGCAAGGCCAAGGGAGCAGTACTTC. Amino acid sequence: CASSSHFAARPREQYF.

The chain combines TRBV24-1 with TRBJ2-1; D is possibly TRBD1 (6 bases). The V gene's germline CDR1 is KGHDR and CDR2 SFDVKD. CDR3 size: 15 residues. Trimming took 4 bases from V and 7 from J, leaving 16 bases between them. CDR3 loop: CATSEEGQRGNEQFF. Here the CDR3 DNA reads TGTGCCACCAGTGAAGAAGGACAGAGGGGGAATGAGCAGTTCTTC.

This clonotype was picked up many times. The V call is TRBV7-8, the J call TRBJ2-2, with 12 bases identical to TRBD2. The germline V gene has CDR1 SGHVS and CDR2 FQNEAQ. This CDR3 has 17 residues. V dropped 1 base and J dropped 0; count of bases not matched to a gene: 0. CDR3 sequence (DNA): TGTGCCAGCAGCTTAGGGACTAGCGGGGCGAACACCGGGGAGCTGTTTTTT. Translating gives CASSLGTSGANTGELFF.

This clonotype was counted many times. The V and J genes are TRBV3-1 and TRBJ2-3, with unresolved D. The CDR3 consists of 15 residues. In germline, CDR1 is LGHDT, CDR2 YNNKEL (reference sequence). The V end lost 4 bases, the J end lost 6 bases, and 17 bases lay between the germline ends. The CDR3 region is CASSPYKALADTQYF. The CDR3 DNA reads TGTGCCAGCAGCCCTTATAAGGCACTTGCCGATACGCAGTATTTT.

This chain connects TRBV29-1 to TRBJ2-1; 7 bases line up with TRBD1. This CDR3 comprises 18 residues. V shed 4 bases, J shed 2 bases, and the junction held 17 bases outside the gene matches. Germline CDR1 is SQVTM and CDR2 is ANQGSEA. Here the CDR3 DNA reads TGCAGCGTTGTAGGGGGCTTCCAGCGCCCTCTTCCCTACAATGAGCAGTTCTTC. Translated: CSVVGGFQRPLPYNEQFF.

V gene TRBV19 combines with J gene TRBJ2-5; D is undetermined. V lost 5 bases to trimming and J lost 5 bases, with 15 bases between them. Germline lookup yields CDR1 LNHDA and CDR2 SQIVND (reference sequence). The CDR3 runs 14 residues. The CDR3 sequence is CASSVGWALETQYF. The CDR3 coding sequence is TGTGCCAGTAGTGTGGGGTGGGCTTTGGAGACCCAGTACTTC.

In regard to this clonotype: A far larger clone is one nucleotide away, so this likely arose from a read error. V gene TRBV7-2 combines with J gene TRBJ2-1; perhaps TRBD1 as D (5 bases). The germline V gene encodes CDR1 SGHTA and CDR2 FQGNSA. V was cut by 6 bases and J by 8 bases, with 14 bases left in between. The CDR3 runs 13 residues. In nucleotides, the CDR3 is TGTGCCAGCAGTATACATCCACAGGATGAGCAGTTCTTC. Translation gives CASSIHPQDEQFF.

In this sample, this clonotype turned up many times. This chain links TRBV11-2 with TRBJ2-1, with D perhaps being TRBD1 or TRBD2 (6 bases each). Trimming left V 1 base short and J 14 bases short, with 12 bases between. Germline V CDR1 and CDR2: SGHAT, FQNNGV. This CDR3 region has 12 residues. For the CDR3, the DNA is TGTGCCAGCAGCTTAGGCTCGGGGGCGGAGTTCTTC. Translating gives CASSLGSGAEFF.

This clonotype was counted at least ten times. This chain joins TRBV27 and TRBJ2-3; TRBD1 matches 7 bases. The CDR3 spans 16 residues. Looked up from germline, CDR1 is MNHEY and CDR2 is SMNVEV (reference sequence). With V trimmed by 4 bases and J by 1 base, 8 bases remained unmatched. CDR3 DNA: TGTGCCAGCAGTTACCGACGGGACAGTGGCACAGATACGCAGTATTTT. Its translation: CASSYRRDSGTDTQYF.